The sequence of this T cell receptor beta chain was determined in a study of identical twins. Findings and caveats of the study: Clonotypes of the beta chain that were abundant in cord blood carried fewer insertions (memory repertoires showed none). Compared with unrelated sharing, twin-shared out-of-frame alpha sequences had more low-probability sequences.

Germline V gives CDR1 KGHSH, CDR2 LQKENI. V lost 2 bases and J 4 bases, leaving 9 bases between the germline ends. The CDR3 contains 14 residues. With no exceptions, donors were healthy Caucasians. A universal primer binding site was introduced by template switching. The final cDNA contained unique molecular identifiers. TCRdb itself ran the 5' RACE reads through MiXCR, one entry per CDR3 protein. The data contain 400,000 to 500,000 distinct CDR3 sequences, roughly 20% of them singletons. This clonotype came up many times. The antigen remains undetermined. The sequence derives from a man between 50 and 59 years old in good health. Material: naive T cells sorted from blood. The gene calls are TRBV18 and TRBJ1-5; D remains ambiguous. As DNA, the CDR3 is TGTGCCAGCTCACCATCTGGCCGGAATCAGCCCCAGCATTTT. It is translated as CASSPSGRNQPQHF.